Listed here are 4 T cell receptor beta chains from one sample, sequenced in a study of blood T cells in healthy people across ages. Alongside a J-beta primer mix, a sample-barcoded 5' primer served in a second PCR lasting about 7 to 11 cycles. MiXCR was run by TCRdb on the 5' RACE reads, yielding one entry per CDR3 protein. Of approximately 320,000 distinct CDR3 sequences in the sample, roughly 27% were seen once. The sequencing input was blood. The receptors here all came from a woman aged 70-85 years in good health.

J is TRBJ1-4 and V is TRBV7-2, with D perhaps matching TRBD1 (5 bases). CDR1 and CDR2 (germline): SGHTA, FQGNSA. The CDR3 consists of 15 residues. Between the trimmed V and J ends, which lost 1 base and 6 bases, there was a span of 12 bases. CDR3 loop: CASSLVIGGYEKLFF. The DNA of the CDR3 is TGTGCCAGCAGCTTAGTTATCGGGGGGTATGAAAAACTGTTTTTT.

Of note for this clonotype: Germline and junction disagree at one end, which may indicate a read error. The CDR3 spells CATSLDPYEQYF. DNA of the CDR3: TGTGCCACCAGTCTCGACCCTTACGAGCAGTACTTC. This chain links TRBV6-2 or TRBV6-3 with TRBJ2-7; D ambiguous. This CDR3 has 12 residues. Germline assignment: CDR1 MNHEY and CDR2 SVGEGT.

CDR3 loop: CASSWINQPQHF. The CDR3 region has the DNA TGTGCCAGCAGTTGGATAAATCAGCCCCAGCATTTT. This chain uses TRBV28 with TRBJ1-5, with D unclear. The V end was cut by 4 bases, the J end by 4 bases, with 5 bases between. CDR3 length equals 12 residues. Germline V gene sequence: CDR1 MDHEN, CDR2 SYDVKM.

This chain links TRBV2 with TRBJ2-1; 11 positions agree with TRBD2. This CDR3 is built from 14 residues. In germline, CDR1 is SNHLY, CDR2 FYNNEI. The ends lost 4 bases at V and 6 bases at J; junction bases unmatched: 2. CDR3 DNA: TGTGCCAGCAGTGTGCTAGCGGGAGGCAATGAGCAGTTCTTC. Translating gives CASSVLAGGNEQFF.